These 17 T cell receptor beta chains originate from one sample sequenced in a study of glioma-infiltrating T cells after dendritic cell vaccination. Libraries were prepared by immunoSEQ multiplex PCR; TCRdb keeps only in-frame clonotypes and omits some of them. The sample carries 85,000 to 95,000 clones, 70% to 90% recorded once. This sample comprised blood, obtained before dendritic cell vaccination. These receptors all come from a human donor with glioblastoma.

V gene TRBV5-1 combines with J gene TRBJ2-7, with TRBD2 as a possible D gene (5 bases). Trimming took off 0 bases at V and 0 bases at J, with 10 bases between the two ends. The V gene's germline CDR1 is SGHRS and CDR2 YFSETQ. The CDR3 runs 15 residues. This chain's CDR3 is CASSLVVGSSYEQYF. As DNA, the CDR3 is TGCGCCAGCAGCTTGGTGGTAGGGAGCTCCTACGAGCAGTACTTC.

The rearrangement uses TRBV5-6 and TRBJ2-1; perhaps TRBD2 as D (5 bases). Germline CDR1 reads SGHDT; CDR2 reads YYEEEE. This CDR3 has 11 residues. V shed 0 bases and J shed 10 bases, with 5 bases lying between them. CDR3 sequence reads: CASSLAGEQFF. The CDR3 nucleotides are TGTGCCAGCAGCTTGGCGGGGGAGCAGTTCTTC.

J is TRBJ1-6 and V is TRBV6-5; D perhaps matches TRBD1 (6 bases). Trimming stripped 10 bases from V and 6 bases from J, with 16 bases between. Per the germline V gene, CDR1 is MNHEY and CDR2 is SVGAGI. CDR3 size: 14 residues. The CDR3 sequence is CATTLGGPNSPLHF. CDR3 DNA sequence: TGTGCCACCACCTTGGGGGGGCCTAATTCACCCCTCCACTTT.

J is TRBJ2-1 and V is TRBV19, with TRBD2 matching over 7 bases. The germline V gene has CDR1 LNHDA and CDR2 SQIVND (reference sequence). The CDR3 spans 13 residues. With 6 bases clipped from V and 9 bases from J, the junction kept 8 bases outside the gene matches. CDR3 sequence (DNA): TGTGCCAGTAGGACAAAACCGGGGGGTGAGCAGTTCTTC. It is translated as CASRTKPGGEQFF.

The chain links TRBV6-5 to TRBJ2-2; TRBD2 is a possible D gene (5 bases). The V end lost 0 bases, the J end lost 0 bases, and 5 bases lay between the germline ends. The CDR3 has 15 amino acids. Germline values: CDR1 MNHEY, CDR2 SVGAGI. For the CDR3, the DNA is TGTGCCAGCAGTTACTCGCGGGCGAACACCGGGGAGCTGTTTTTT. As protein: CASSYSRANTGELFF.

By sample share, this clone is medium-sized. The chain uses TRBV5-4 and TRBJ2-7; a possible D gene is TRBD2 (5 bases). V was trimmed by 3 bases and J by 6 bases, leaving 10 bases between them. The CDR3 sequence is 12 residues long. The germline gives CDR1 SGHNT, CDR2 YYREEE (reference sequence). In DNA form, the CDR3 reads TGTGCCAGCAGCTGGCGGGCAGCCGAGCAGTACTTC. Translated: CASSWRAAEQYF.

This sequence joins TRBV9 and TRBJ2-1, with 12 bases fitting TRBD2. The CDR3 length is 15 residues. Unmatched junction bases numbered 2, after V lost 0 bases and J lost 7 bases. Germline-derived CDR1 and CDR2 are SGDLS and YYNGEE. The DNA of the CDR3 is TGTGCCAGCAGCGTAGCTAGCGGGAGGGGTAATGAGCAGTTCTTC. It translates to CASSVASGRGNEQFF.

The chain links TRBV23-1 to TRBJ1-2; no clear D. TRBV23-1 is an ORF for which the function is uncertain. The V end lost 1 base, the J end lost 8 bases, and 14 bases lay between the germline ends. CDR3 size: 14 residues. Here the CDR3 reads CASSQFVSRGGYTF. CDR3 DNA: TGCGCCAGCAGTCAATTTGTGAGCCGAGGGGGCTACACCTTC.

With respect to this clone: The same CDR3 can be traced to other DNA sequences in this sample. This chain uses TRBV7-9 with TRBJ2-2; TRBD2 aligns across 12 bases. V trimming: 1 base; J trimming: 4 bases; junction bases outside the gene matches: 7. In germline, CDR1 is SEHNR, CDR2 FQNEAQ (reference sequence). The CDR3 consists of 18 residues. CDR3 loop: CASSLGTSGIRGTGELFF. Here the CDR3 DNA reads TGTGCCAGCAGCTTAGGGACTAGCGGGATTCGAGGCACCGGGGAGCTGTTTTTT.

The chain recombines TRBV7-2 with TRBJ2-1; 13 bases agree with TRBD2. CDR1 is SGHTA and CDR2 is FQGNSA in the germline V gene. The J segment lost 10 bases and the V segment lost 2 bases, leaving 2 bases of the junction unmatched. This CDR3 has 14 amino acids. CDR3 nucleotides: TGTGCCAGCAGCTTAAGACTAGCGGGAGGCGAGCAGTTCTTC. It encodes CASSLRLAGGEQFF.

The rearrangement joins TRBV30 to TRBJ1-6; possibly TRBD1 for D (5 bases). Trimming removed 0 bases at V and 2 bases at J, with 11 bases between. The CDR3 sequence is 16 residues long. Looked up from germline, CDR1 is GTSNPN and CDR2 is SVGIG (reference sequence). The CDR3 region is CAWSVLETAYNSPLHF. CDR3 sequence (DNA): TGTGCCTGGAGTGTACTGGAGACAGCCTATAATTCACCCCTCCACTTT.

This clone was detected once. The V gene is TRBV30, the J gene TRBJ1-3; no firm D call. The CDR3 extends over 14 amino acids. Germline V gives CDR1 GTSNPN, CDR2 SVGIG (reference sequence). Trimming left V 0 bases short and J 3 bases short, with 9 bases between. The CDR3 sequence: CAWSVMGNGNTIYF. For the CDR3, the DNA is TGTGCCTGGAGTGTAATGGGCAATGGAAACACCATATATTTT.

The chain couples TRBV2 to TRBJ1-2; D possibly corresponds to TRBD1 (5 bases). CDR3 length: 14 residues. Trimming left V 7 bases short and J 0 bases short, with 12 bases between. Germline V gene data show CDR1 as SNHLY and CDR2 as FYNNEI. CDR3 region: CASKATVTNYGYTF. In DNA form, the CDR3 reads TGTGCCAGCAAAGCGACAGTAACTAACTATGGCTACACCTTC.

This clone was recorded only once. In nucleotides, the CDR3 is TGTGCCAGCAGCCCCTGGACAGGCTCCTACGAGCAGTACTTC. Its protein is CASSPWTGSYEQYF. This chain joins TRBV5-6 and TRBJ2-7; 7 nucleotides align to TRBD1. CDR1 is SGHDT and CDR2 is YYEEEE in the germline V gene. The CDR3 contains 14 residues. J was trimmed by 0 bases and V by 4 bases; bases with no gene match: 4.

On this clone itself: Other DNA variants within this sample encode the same CDR3. The V call is TRBV2, the J call TRBJ1-1; D might be TRBD1 (6 bases). The CDR3 is made up of 13 amino acids. Germline CDR1 is SNHLY and CDR2 is FYNNEI. V lost 5 bases and J lost 4, with 11 bases in between. The DNA of the CDR3 is TGTGCCAGCAGTAGGGGGGAGGGCACTGAAGCTTTCTTT. This sequence encodes CASSRGEGTEAFF.

The CDR3 here is CASTFDRVDTEAFF. The CDR3 region has the DNA TGTGCCAGCACCTTCGACAGGGTCGACACTGAAGCTTTCTTT. This chain joins TRBV28 and TRBJ1-1; 7 nucleotides line up with TRBD1. The CDR3 is 14 amino acids. Trimming at V came to 7 bases and at J to 3 bases, leaving 8 bases not matched to a gene. Per the germline V gene, CDR1 is MDHEN and CDR2 is SYDVKM. The full variable domain, its missing parts supplied by reference TRBV28 and TRBJ1-1, is DVKVTQSSRYLVKRTGEKVFLECVQDMDHENMFWYRQDPGLGLRLIYFSYDVKMKEKGDIPEGYSVSREKKERFSLILESASTNQTSMYLCASTFDRVDTEAFFGQGTRLTVV.

V gene TRBV2 combines with J gene TRBJ1-5, with 9 bases fitting TRBD1. Trimming at V came to 6 bases and at J to 9 bases, leaving 9 bases not matched to a gene. Germline V gene lookup returns CDR1 SNHLY and CDR2 FYNNEI. The CDR3 extends over 14 amino acids. DNA of the CDR3: TGTGCCAGCAGCCTGGGACAGGGACCCATGCCCCAGCATTTT. This sequence encodes CASSLGQGPMPQHF.